This T cell receptor beta chain was obtained from a study of long-term antiretroviral therapy in people with HIV. Runs used v3.0 of the immunoSEQ assay and were done at survey level. Assay used: immunoSEQ multiplex PCR; TCRdb lists only in-frame clones, some missing. The table lists under 20,000 clones, 78% of them singletons. The germline V gene encodes CDR1 MGHRA and CDR2 YSYEKL. CDR3 length: 13 amino acids. Trimming took 0 bases from V and 1 from J, leaving 3 bases between them. Inclusion required at least two post-ART and at least one pre-ART PBMC samples. Every one of the participants with HIV received treatment in the United States. The samples, holding about 0.95-11 million cryopreserved PBMC, were thawed before DNA extraction was carried out.

The sequence derives from a woman aged 35 to 49 with HIV. The J gene is TRBJ1-2, the V gene TRBV4-1; D not certain. This sample comprised unsorted PBMCs, obtained approximately 3.4 years after starting antiretroviral therapy. The CDR3 spells CASSQDGNYGYTF. The CDR3 DNA reads as TGCGCCAGCAGCCAAGACGGTAACTATGGCTACACCTTC.